This entry lists 5 T cell receptor beta chains sequenced from one sample in a study of OX40 agonist ivuxolimab in advanced cancers. Profiled with immunoSEQ multiplex PCR; TCRdb holds only in-frame clones, not every one. The table records 60,000 to 75,000 clones, roughly 86% of them present only once. The input for sequencing was CD4+ or CD8+ T cells sorted from blood, taken in a trial of the OX40 agonist ivuxolimab. Receptors originate from an adult with an advanced solid tumor such as melanoma, head and neck, liver or kidney cancer.

The DNA for the CDR3 is TGTGCCAGCAGCCCTCAAGGAGCGAACACTGAAGCTTTCTTT. This translates into CASSPQGANTEAFF. The V gene is TRBV6-5, the J gene TRBJ1-1; D is undetermined. CDR3 length: 14 amino acids. Trimming pared 6 bases from V and 1 base from J, leaving 12 bases between. Germline V lookup: CDR1 MNHEY, CDR2 SVGAGI.

The rearrangement joins TRBV6-1 to TRBJ1-1; D is undetermined. This CDR3 has 12 residues. V lost 2 bases and J lost 10, with 11 bases in between. Germline V gives CDR1 MNHNS, CDR2 SASEGT. CDR3 in DNA: TGTGCCAGCAGTGAATGGAGGGTAGGAGCTTTCTTT. This sequence encodes CASSEWRVGAFF.

This clone was counted once. The chain carries TRBV6-5 and TRBJ2-5; possibly TRBD1 for D (6 bases). V gave up 7 bases and J gave up 4 bases, with 13 bases separating them. Germline V gene lookup returns CDR1 MNHEY and CDR2 SVGAGI. The CDR3 length is 13 residues. The CDR3 sequence: CASKGDEGETQYF. CDR3 DNA: TGTGCCAGCAAGGGGGATGAAGGAGAGACCCAGTACTTC.

This chain uses TRBV16 with TRBJ1-2; the D is unclear. The V end lost 1 base, the J end lost 5 bases, and 20 bases lay between the germline ends. Per germline, CDR1 KGHSY and CDR2 FQNENV. The CDR3 has 17 residues. The CDR3 protein is CASSQFVITAAPYGYTF. The CDR3 DNA reads as TGTGCCAGCAGCCAATTCGTTATCACAGCAGCCCCATATGGCTACACCTTC.

This clone appeared a few times. The rearrangement joins TRBV15 to TRBJ1-5; 9 bases fit TRBD1. Germline V CDR1 and CDR2: LNHNV, YYDKDF (reference sequence). The CDR3 has 13 residues. Trimming cost V 4 bases and J 9 bases; bases outside gene matches: 4. The CDR3 DNA reads TGTGCCACCAGCATGGACAGGGGAAGGCCCCAGCATTTT. It is translated as CATSMDRGRPQHF.